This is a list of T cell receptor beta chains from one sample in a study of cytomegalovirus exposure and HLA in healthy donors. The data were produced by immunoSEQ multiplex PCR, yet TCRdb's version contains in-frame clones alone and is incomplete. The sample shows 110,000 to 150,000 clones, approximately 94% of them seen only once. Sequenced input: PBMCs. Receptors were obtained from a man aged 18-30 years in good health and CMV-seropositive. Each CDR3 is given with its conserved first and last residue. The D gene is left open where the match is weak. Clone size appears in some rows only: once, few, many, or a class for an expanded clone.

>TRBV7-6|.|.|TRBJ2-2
CASSLRGRGGELFF
TGTGCCAGCAGCCTAAGGGGTCGTGGCGGGGAGCTGTTTTTT
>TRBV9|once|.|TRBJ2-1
CASSVDPGFYNEQFF
TGTGCCAGCAGCGTCGATCCGGGTTTCTACAATGAGCAGTTCTTC
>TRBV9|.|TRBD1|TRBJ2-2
CASSAARGWTGELFF
TGTGCCAGCAGCGCCGCCAGGGGGTGGACCGGGGAGCTGTTTTTT
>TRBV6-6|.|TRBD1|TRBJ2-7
CASRRGGQGGEQYF
TGTGCCAGCAGAAGAGGGGGACAGGGGGGCGAGCAGTACTTC
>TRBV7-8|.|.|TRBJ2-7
CASGRIADSYEQYF
TGTGCCAGCGGCCGAATTGCGGACAGCTACGAGCAGTACTTC
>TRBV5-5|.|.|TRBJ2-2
CASSFGARYTGELFF
TGTGCCAGCAGCTTTGGGGCGCGTTACACCGGGGAGCTGTTTTTT
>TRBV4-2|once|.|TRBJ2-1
CASSQDRLPTYNEQFF
TGTGCCAGCAGCCAAGATCGCCTACCAACCTACAATGAGCAGTTCTTC
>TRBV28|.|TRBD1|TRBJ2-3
CAGGTGSTDTQYF
TGTGCCGGGGGGACAGGGAGCACAGATACGCAGTATTTT
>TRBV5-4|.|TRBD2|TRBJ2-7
CASSLVGLAPYEQYF
TGTGCCAGCAGCTTGGTAGGACTAGCCCCCTACGAGCAGTACTTC
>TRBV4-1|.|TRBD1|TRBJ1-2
CASSQPTGKGYGYTF
TGCGCCAGCAGCCAACCGACAGGGAAAGGCTATGGCTACACCTTC
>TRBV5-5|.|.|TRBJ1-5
CASSFRGNQPQHF
TGTGCCAGCAGCTTCAGGGGCAATCAGCCCCAGCATTTT
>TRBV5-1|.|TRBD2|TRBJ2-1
CASSKTSGRNEQFF
TGCGCCAGCAGCAAGACTAGCGGGCGGAATGAGCAGTTCTTC
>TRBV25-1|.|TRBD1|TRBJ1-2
CASKTGNGYTF
TGTGCCAGCAAGACAGGGAACGGCTACACCTTC
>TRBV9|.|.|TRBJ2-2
CASSVTSGELFF
TGTGCCAGCAGCGTTACCAGCGGGGAGCTGTTTTTT
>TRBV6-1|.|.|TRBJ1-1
CASSEAAGINTEAFF
TGTGCCAGCAGTGAAGCTGCAGGTATAAACACTGAAGCTTTCTTT
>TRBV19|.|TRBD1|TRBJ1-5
CASAARDRESQPQHF
TGTGCCAGTGCTGCCCGGGACAGGGAAAGTCAGCCCCAGCATTTT
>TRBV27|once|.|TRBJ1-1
CASSLLRGTKNTEAFF
TGTGCCAGCAGTTTATTGAGGGGGACGAAGAACACTGAAGCTTTCTTT
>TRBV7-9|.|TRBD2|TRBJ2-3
CASSFGLAGADTQYF
TGTGCCAGCAGCTTCGGACTAGCGGGAGCAGATACGCAGTATTTT
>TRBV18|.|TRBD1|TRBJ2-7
CASSTDRVDEQYF
TGTGCCAGCTCAACGGACAGGGTCGACGAGCAGTACTTC
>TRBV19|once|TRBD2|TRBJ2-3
CASSILAGAGRTDTQYF
TGTGCCAGTAGTATTCTAGCGGGAGCGGGCCGCACAGATACGCAGTATTTT
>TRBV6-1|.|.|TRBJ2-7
CASSDPPGRDGYEQYF
TGTGCCAGCAGTGATCCCCCCGGCAGGGATGGGTACGAGCAGTACTTC
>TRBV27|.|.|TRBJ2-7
CASSPSGYEQYF
TGTGCCAGCAGTCCCTCGGGGTACGAGCAGTACTTC
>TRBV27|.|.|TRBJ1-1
CASSPTGGRYTEAFF
TGTGCCAGCAGTCCTACAGGCGGTCGGTACACTGAAGCTTTCTTT
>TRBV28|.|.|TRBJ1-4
CASSFTGLSLEKLFF
TGTGCCAGCAGTTTTACAGGCTTGAGCCTTGAAAAACTGTTTTTT
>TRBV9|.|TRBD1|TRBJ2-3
CASNRQGISTDTQYF
TGTGCCAGCAATCGACAGGGGATTAGCACAGATACGCAGTATTTT
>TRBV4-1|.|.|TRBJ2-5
CASSHGAGEGEETQYF
TGCGCCAGCAGCCACGGCGCCGGAGAGGGGGAAGAGACCCAGTACTTC
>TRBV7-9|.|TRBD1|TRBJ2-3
CASSLGPGQGPSTDTQYF
TGTGCCAGCAGCTTAGGGCCGGGACAGGGGCCTAGCACAGATACGCAGTATTTT
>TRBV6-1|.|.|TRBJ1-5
CASTLGGSNQPQHF
TGTGCCAGCACCTTAGGGGGTAGCAATCAGCCCCAGCATTTT
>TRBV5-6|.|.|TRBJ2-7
CASAQGDYEQYF
TGTGCCAGCGCACAGGGAGACTACGAGCAGTACTTC
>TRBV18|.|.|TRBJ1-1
CASSPRGGDTEAFF
TGTGCCAGCTCACCGCGCGGGGGGGACACTGAAGCTTTCTTT
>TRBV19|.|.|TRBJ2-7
CASSPTGLRYEQYF
TGTGCCAGTAGTCCTACGGGACTCCGCTACGAGCAGTACTTC
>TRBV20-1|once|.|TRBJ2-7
CSASHGLEQYF
TGCAGTGCTAGTCATGGACTCGAGCAGTACTTC
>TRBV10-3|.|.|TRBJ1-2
CAISYQRTANYGYTF
TGTGCCATCAGTTATCAGAGGACTGCTAACTATGGCTACACCTTC
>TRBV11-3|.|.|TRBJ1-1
CASSLDGVEDAFF
TGTGCCAGCAGCTTAGACGGGGTCGAAGACGCTTTCTTT
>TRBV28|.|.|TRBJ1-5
CASSFELHPRQPQHF
TGTGCCAGCAGTTTCGAACTTCACCCTAGGCAGCCCCAGCATTTT
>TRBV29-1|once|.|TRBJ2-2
CSAGSMAGELFF
TGCAGCGCCGGGAGCATGGCCGGGGAGCTGTTTTTT
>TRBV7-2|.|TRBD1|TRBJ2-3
CASSPRDRSSTDTQYF
TGTGCCAGCAGCCCAAGGGACAGGTCTAGCACAGATACGCAGTATTTT
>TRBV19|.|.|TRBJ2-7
CASSPQAGSYEQYF
TGTGCCAGTAGTCCACAAGCGGGCTCCTACGAGCAGTACTTC
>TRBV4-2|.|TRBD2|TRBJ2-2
CASSQVLRFITSGRTNTGELFF
TGTGCCAGCAGCCAAGTCCTCAGGTTTATTACTAGCGGGCGAACGAACACCGGGGAGCTGTTTTTT
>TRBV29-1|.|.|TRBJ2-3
CSVEYDRATSTDTQYF
TGCAGCGTTGAATATGACAGAGCAACTAGCACAGATACGCAGTATTTT
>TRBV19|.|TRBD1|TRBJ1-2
CASRRTGNGYTF
TGTGCCAGTAGGAGGACAGGGAATGGCTACACCTTC
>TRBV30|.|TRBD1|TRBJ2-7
CACLITGGSYEQYF
TGTGCCTGCTTAATAACAGGGGGTTCCTACGAGCAGTACTTC
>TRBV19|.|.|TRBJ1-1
CASSLGFGNTEAFF
TGTGCCAGTAGTCTCGGGTTCGGAAACACTGAAGCTTTCTTT
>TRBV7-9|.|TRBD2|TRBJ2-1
CASSLAMSWAGGKFF
TGTGCCAGCAGCTTAGCGATGAGTTGGGCGGGAGGAAAGTTCTTC
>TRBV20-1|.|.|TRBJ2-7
CSAGDNYEQYF
TGCAGTGCTGGGGACAACTACGAGCAGTACTTC
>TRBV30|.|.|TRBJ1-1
CAWRPTEGYTEAFF
TGTGCCTGGAGACCCACGGAGGGGTACACTGAAGCTTTCTTT
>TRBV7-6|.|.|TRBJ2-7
CASSPDSSSYEQYF
TGTGCCAGCAGCCCCGACAGCAGCTCCTACGAGCAGTACTTC
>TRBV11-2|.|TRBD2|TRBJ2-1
CASSHRREDNEQFF
TGTGCCAGCAGCCATCGGCGGGAGGATAATGAGCAGTTCTTC